These 19 T cell receptor beta chains share one sample of origin, sequenced in a study of shared clonotypes between healthy human individuals. TCRdb's copy holds only in-frame clones and misses some; the assay was immunoSEQ multiplex PCR. This sample has some 470,000 clones, with about 79% found just once. Specimen: PBMCs. The receptors stem from a woman in her thirties or forties in good health. Some clones in this sample may be carry-over from other donors' samples.

The J gene is TRBJ2-3, the V gene TRBV11-2; no definite D call. Germline V gene sequence: CDR1 SGHAT, CDR2 FQNNGV. The CDR3 totals 15 residues. V dropped 2 bases and J dropped 5 bases, with 14 bases sitting between them. The CDR3 protein is CASSLRASNVDTQYF. For the CDR3, the DNA is TGTGCCAGCAGCTTAAGGGCCAGCAACGTAGATACGCAGTATTTT.

The CDR3 DNA is TGTGCCAGCAGCTTAGCGGGTAGGGCGGGGTTACTCACAGATACGCAGTATTTT. It translates to CASSLAGRAGLLTDTQYF. The rearrangement joins TRBV11-2 to TRBJ2-3; possibly TRBD2 for D (6 bases). Germline CDR1 SGHAT, CDR2 FQNNGV. Trimming removed 1 base from V and 2 bases from J, with 19 bases in between. The CDR3 totals 18 residues.

This clone was picked up one time. The J gene is TRBJ2-5, the V gene TRBV2; D remains unclear. This CDR3 has 14 amino acids. V dropped 4 bases and J dropped 1 base, with 10 bases sitting between them. CDR1 and CDR2 (germline): SNHLY, FYNNEI. The CDR3 coding sequence is TGTGCCAGCAGTGGCGGCCGGACCCAAGAGACCCAGTACTTC. Protein product: CASSGGRTQETQYF. Full variable domain (outside the CDR3, taken from reference TRBV2 and TRBJ2-5): EPEVTQTPSHQVTQMGQEVILRCVPISNHLYFYWYRQILGQKVEFLVSFYNNEISEKSEIFDDQFSVERPDGSNFTLKIRSTKLEDSAMYFCASSGGRTQETQYFGPGTRLLVL.

This clone was seen a handful of times. J is TRBJ2-5 and V is TRBV7-8; D possibly corresponds to TRBD1 (5 bases). V gave up 5 bases and J gave up 3 bases, with 19 bases separating them. The CDR3 runs 16 residues. Germline CDR1 reads SGHVS; CDR2 reads FQNEAQ. The CDR3 is CASSTRVQGREETQYF. The CDR3 nucleotides are TGTGCCAGCAGCACCCGAGTCCAGGGTCGGGAAGAGACCCAGTACTTC.

This chain connects TRBV27 to TRBJ2-7; 8 bases align to TRBD1. The CDR3 covers 15 residues. In germline, CDR1 is MNHEY, CDR2 SMNVEV (reference sequence). Trimming at V came to 0 bases and at J to 7 bases, leaving 8 bases not matched to a gene. CDR3: CASSLSGRGLGEQYF. In nucleotides, the CDR3 is TGTGCCAGCAGTTTATCGGGCAGGGGGCTTGGAGAGCAGTACTTC.

The chain has TRBV10-1 and TRBJ2-3; TRBD2 aligns across 7 bases. The CDR3 runs to 15 residues. Germline V gives CDR1 WNHNN, CDR2 SYGVQD (reference sequence). The V and J ends lost 6 bases and 3 bases, in that order; junction bases with no gene match: 9. CDR3 amino acids: CASSDGSGITDTQYF. CDR3 sequence (DNA): TGCGCCAGCAGCGACGGGAGCGGGATAACAGATACGCAGTATTTT.

This chain links TRBV4-3 with TRBJ1-5, with TRBD1 as a possible D gene (5 bases). The germline V gene has CDR1 LGHNA and CDR2 YSLEER. CDR3 size: 16 residues. Deletions cut 0 bases from V and 1 base from J, with 10 bases between. Here the CDR3 reads CASSQDGGTSNQPQHF. The CDR3 DNA follows: TGCGCCAGCAGCCAAGATGGGGGGACCAGCAATCAGCCCCAGCATTTT.

This clone came up once. Since a much larger clone is just one base distant, this may be a read error. The rearrangement uses TRBV18 and TRBJ2-7; D gene unclear. The V gene lost 3 bases and the J gene lost 0 bases, with 12 bases spanning the gap. CDR1 and CDR2 (germline): KGHSH, LQKENI. The CDR3 runs to 15 residues. The CDR3 region is CASSPVVVSSYEQYF. CDR3 sequence (DNA): TGTGCCAGCTCACCGGTAGTGGTTAGCTCCTACGAGCAGTACTTC. Filled out from reference TRBV18 and TRBJ2-7, the complete variable domain reads NAGVMQNPRHLVRRRGQEARLRCSPMKGHSHVYWYRQLPEEGLKFMVYLQKENIIDESGMPKERFSAEFPKEGPSILRIQQVVRGDSAAYFCASSPVVVSSYEQYFGPGTRLTVT.

The CDR3 loop reads CASSTGQNYGYTF. In nucleotides, the CDR3 is TGTGCCAGCAGTACTGGACAAAACTATGGCTACACCTTC. V is TRBV28 and J is TRBJ1-2; D might be TRBD1 (5 bases). Germline V gene lookup returns CDR1 MDHEN and CDR2 SYDVKM. The CDR3 length is 13 residues. V gave up 5 bases and J gave up 2 bases, with 9 bases separating them.

This clone came up a few times. This chain uses TRBV7-2 with TRBJ2-5; 8 bases map to TRBD1. The CDR3 is made up of 14 amino acids. The trim removed 7 bases at V and 2 bases at J, leaving 6 bases unmatched. Germline CDR1 and CDR2: SGHTA and FQGNSA. The CDR3 is CASIGGQAQETQYF. The CDR3, as DNA: TGTGCCAGCATCGGGGGACAGGCGCAAGAGACCCAGTACTTC.

V is TRBV20-1 and J is TRBJ2-3; D is ambiguous. From germline, CDR1 is DFQATT and CDR2 SNEGSKA (reference sequence). The length of the CDR3 is 10 residues. The V and J ends lost 3 bases and 9 bases respectively, with 7 bases between them. The CDR3 is CSASTETQYF. The DNA of the CDR3 is TGCAGTGCTAGTACCGAGACGCAGTATTTT.

J is TRBJ2-2 and V is TRBV7-3; TRBD1 matches 9 bases. The CDR3 contains 16 residues. Germline V gives CDR1 SGHTA, CDR2 FQGTGA. V shed 1 base, J shed 6 bases, and the junction held 6 bases outside the gene matches. CDR3: CASSLSRTGASGELFF. CDR3 coding DNA: TGTGCCAGCAGCTTAAGTCGGACAGGGGCCTCCGGGGAGCTGTTTTTT.

The genes are TRBV14 and TRBJ2-5; D is ambiguous. Trimming cost V 4 bases and J 5 bases, with 14 bases left between them. Germline values: CDR1 SGHDN, CDR2 FVKESK. CDR3 size: 14 residues. The CDR3, as DNA: TGTGCCAGCAGCCCCCTTGGGTTGACGGAGACCCAGTACTTC. Translating gives CASSPLGLTETQYF.

This sequence joins TRBV2 and TRBJ2-1, with 10 bases aligning to TRBD2. The germline V gene has CDR1 SNHLY and CDR2 FYNNEI. CDR3 length: 15 amino acids. V was clipped by 6 bases and J by 4 bases; unmatched bases: 6. As DNA, the CDR3 is TGTGCCAGCAGGGGGTGGACTAGCGGATACAATGAGCAGTTCTTC. Amino acid sequence: CASRGWTSGYNEQFF.

The genes are TRBV7-2 and TRBJ2-6; weak D call: TRBD2 (5 bases). There are 16 residues in the CDR3. Germline CDR1 is SGHTA and CDR2 is FQGNSA. The ends were cut back, 6 bases at V and 0 bases at J, with 12 bases in the middle. CDR3: CASSELDFSGANVLTF. CDR3 sequence (DNA): TGTGCCAGCAGTGAATTGGACTTCTCTGGGGCCAACGTCCTGACTTTC.

The V gene is TRBV5-1, the J gene TRBJ1-1; D is undetermined. Germline-derived CDR1 and CDR2 are SGHRS and YFSETQ. V was cut by 7 bases and J by 6 bases, with 13 bases left in between. The CDR3 covers 12 residues. The CDR3 nucleotides read TGCGCCAGCGCTGGGGTACAAGCTGAAGCTTTCTTT. Encoded protein: CASAGVQAEAFF. The entire variable domain, with the rest obtained from reference TRBV5-1 and TRBJ1-1, is as follows: KAGVTQTPRYLIKTRGQQVTLSCSPISGHRSVSWYQQTPGQGLQFLFEYFSETQRNKGNFPGRFSGRQFSNSRSEMNVSTLELGDSALYLCASAGVQAEAFFGQGTRLTVV.

Details on this clone: Possible read error: a much larger clone is one base away. The chain links TRBV6-1 to TRBJ2-7; D is undetermined. Trimming removed 0 bases from V and 6 bases from J, with 9 bases in between. The CDR3 totals 13 residues. Germline CDR1 MNHNS, CDR2 SASEGT. This CDR3 reads CASSEAGALEQYF. The CDR3 nucleotides read TGTGCCAGCAGTGAAGCGGGTGCCCTCGAGCAGTACTTC.

This chain links TRBV5-1 with TRBJ2-7, with 7 positions matching TRBD2. In germline, CDR1 is SGHRS, CDR2 YFSETQ. This CDR3 region has 16 residues. V lost 1 base, J lost 0 bases, and 7 bases stayed unmatched. The DNA of the CDR3 is TGCGCCAGCAGCTTGCCCCGGGACTATCTCTCCTACGAGCAGTACTTC. Encoded protein: CASSLPRDYLSYEQYF. Together with reference TRBV5-1 and TRBJ2-7, the CDR3 gives the full variable domain: KAGVTQTPRYLIKTRGQQVTLSCSPISGHRSVSWYQQTPGQGLQFLFEYFSETQRNKGNFPGRFSGRQFSNSRSEMNVSTLELGDSALYLCASSLPRDYLSYEQYFGPGTRLTVT.

In regard to this clone: Since a far larger clone is one base different, this is likely a read error. This chain joins TRBV7-9 and TRBJ2-7; 8 nucleotides line up with TRBD1. J was trimmed by 1 base and V by 0 bases; bases with no gene match: 14. The CDR3 has 19 amino acids. The germline V gene has CDR1 SEHNR and CDR2 FQNEAQ (reference sequence). DNA of the CDR3: TGTGCCAGCAGCTTAGCGGTGAGAACAGGGGGACTGTGGTCCTACGAGCAGTACTTC. Amino acids: CASSLAVRTGGLWSYEQYF.